This T cell receptor beta chain was profiled in a study of molecular identifiers for immune sequencing clone quantification. Study results and limitations: In cases of identical TCR molecules sharing a barcode, highly expanded clone sizes could be underestimated.

The CDR3 has 13 residues. Trimming took off 2 bases at V and 3 bases at J, with 7 bases between the two ends. Germline lookup yields CDR1 MGHRA and CDR2 YSYEKL. TCR libraries were built in bulk with a published protocol and specific TCR primers. TCRdb re-called the PCR reads with MiXCR, one entry per CDR3 protein. The sample lists some 100,000 distinct CDR3 sequences, 19% seen once, with roughly 0.85% in the top ten. Sorted naive CD8 T cells were those defined as CD8+CD4-CCR7+CD45RA+. This clonotype has a count of ten or more. Its antigen is not identified. The sample consisted of naive CD8+ T cells from blood, with Jurkat cell RNA spiked in. Subset given: FACS-sorted CD8+CD4-CCR7+CD45RA+ naive T cells. The rearrangement links TRBV4-1 to TRBJ2-5; no clear D. This clonotype was obtained from a human donor in good health. Some libraries in this study had Jurkat cell RNA spiked in. CDR3 residues: CASSQKGEETQYF. CDR3 sequence (DNA): TGCGCCAGCAGCCAAAAAGGAGAAGAGACCCAGTACTTC.